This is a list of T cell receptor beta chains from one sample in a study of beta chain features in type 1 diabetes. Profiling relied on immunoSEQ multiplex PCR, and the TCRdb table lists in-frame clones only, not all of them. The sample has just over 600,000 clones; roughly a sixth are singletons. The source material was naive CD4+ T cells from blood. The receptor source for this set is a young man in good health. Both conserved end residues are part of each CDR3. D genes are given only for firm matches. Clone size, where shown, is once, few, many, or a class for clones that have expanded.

CASSLAGGFSNQPQHF	TGCGCCAGCAGCTTGGCCGGGGGGTTTAGCAATCAGCCCCAGCATTTT	NA	TRBV5-1	TRBJ1-5	few
CASSTRQGATGANVLTF	TGTGCCAGCAGCACAAGACAGGGGGCCACTGGGGCCAACGTCCTGACTTTC	TRBD1	TRBV7-6	TRBJ2-6	NA
CASSPPGGVDEQYF	TGCGCCAGCAGCCCCCCAGGGGGCGTCGACGAGCAGTACTTC	TRBD1	TRBV5-1	TRBJ2-7	NA
CASSPAGGYYEQYF	TGTGCCAGCTCACCGGCAGGGGGCTACTACGAGCAGTACTTC	TRBD1	TRBV18	TRBJ2-7	few
CASSVTGTGGIMSSYNEQFF	TGTGCCAGCAGCGTTACCGGGACAGGGGGTATAATGAGCTCCTACAATGAGCAGTTCTTC	TRBD1	TRBV9	TRBJ2-1	NA
CASSIVGFSYNEQFF	TGTGCCAGTAGTATTGTGGGTTTCTCCTACAATGAGCAGTTCTTC	NA	TRBV19	TRBJ2-1	NA
CASSAIGGRRNQPQHF	TGTGCCAGCAGTGCCATAGGGGGCCGAAGAAATCAGCCCCAGCATTTT	TRBD1	TRBV6-1	TRBJ1-5	NA
CASSSRPGGYEQYF	TGTGCCAGCAGTAGTCGGCCAGGGGGGTACGAGCAGTACTTC	NA	TRBV7-2	TRBJ2-7	few
CASSVGGGRNGDIQYF	TGTGCCAGCAGCGTAGGTGGCGGGAGAAATGGAGACATTCAGTACTTC	TRBD2	TRBV9	TRBJ2-4	few
CAIRGTGDGNQPQHF	TGTGCCATCAGGGGGACAGGGGATGGCAATCAGCCCCAGCATTTT	TRBD1	TRBV10-3	TRBJ1-5	NA
CASSRDGGSVNSPLHF	TGTGCCAGCAGCCGTGATGGTGGGTCTGTGAATTCACCCCTCCACTTT	NA	TRBV9	TRBJ1-6	NA
CASSNTGGGNEKLFF	TGTGCCAGCAGTAACACAGGGGGAGGGAATGAAAAACTGTTTTTT	TRBD1	TRBV6-5	TRBJ1-4	NA
CASSERWGLEFF	TGTGCCAGCAGTGAAAGGTGGGGCCTCGAGTTCTTC	NA	TRBV2	TRBJ2-1	few
CASSFLAGGNTYNEQFF	TGTGCCAGCAGCTTCCTAGCGGGGGGTAATACCTACAATGAGCAGTTCTTC	TRBD2	TRBV11-3	TRBJ2-1	once
CASRTELEQYF	TGCGCCAGCAGGACGGAACTCGAGCAGTACTTC	NA	TRBV5-1	TRBJ2-7	few
CASSLENEQYF	TGTGCCAGCAGCCTCGAGAACGAGCAGTACTTC	NA	TRBV7-9	TRBJ2-7	NA
CASSAVSGNTIYF	TGTGCCAGCAGCGCAGTCTCTGGAAACACCATATATTTT	NA	TRBV5-4	TRBJ1-3	NA
CASSPRQGLRNTEAFF	TGTGCCAGCTCACCAAGACAGGGGTTGAGGAACACTGAAGCTTTCTTT	TRBD1	TRBV18	TRBJ1-1	few
CSVEGVSGGAPGNEQFF	TGCAGCGTTGAAGGAGTGTCGGGCGGGGCTCCGGGCAATGAGCAGTTCTTC	NA	TRBV29-1	TRBJ2-1	few
CASSVDPPTAGGNTEAFF	TGTGCCAGCAGCGTAGACCCCCCGACAGCCGGGGGTAACACTGAAGCTTTCTTT	NA	TRBV9	TRBJ1-1	few
CASSLAGGRNTEAFF	TGTGCCAGCAGCTTAGCGGGCGGAAGGAACACTGAAGCTTTCTTT	NA	TRBV7-3	TRBJ1-1	NA
CASSPRQNYGYTF	TGTGCCAGCTCACCACGGCAGAACTATGGCTACACCTTC	NA	TRBV18	TRBJ1-2	NA
CASSLFGPQGEYGYTF	TGCGCCAGCAGCTTGTTTGGCCCCCAGGGAGAATATGGCTACACCTTC	NA	TRBV5-1	TRBJ1-2	NA
CASSPGAAANYGYTF	TGTGCCAGCAGTCCGGGGGCAGCGGCTAACTATGGCTACACCTTC	NA	TRBV6-6	TRBJ1-2	NA
CASRSGQGIYNEQFF	TGTGCCAGCAGGTCGGGACAGGGGATCTACAATGAGCAGTTCTTC	TRBD1	TRBV7-2	TRBJ2-1	NA
CASSSDSAGANVLTF	TGTGCCAGCAGCTCCGACAGCGCTGGGGCCAACGTCCTGACTTTC	NA	TRBV9	TRBJ2-6	few
CASSLSSGRDEQFF	TGTGCCAGCAGTTTATCTAGCGGGAGGGATGAGCAGTTCTTC	TRBD2	TRBV28	TRBJ2-1	NA
CAISEGPNSNQPQHF	TGTGCCATCAGTGAGGGCCCCAATAGCAATCAGCCCCAGCATTTT	NA	TRBV10-3	TRBJ1-5	NA
CASSSRDRVNEQYF	TGTGCCAGCAGCTCCAGGGACAGGGTTAACGAGCAGTACTTC	TRBD1	TRBV11-1	TRBJ2-7	NA
CASSLLWQGVEQYF	TGTGCCAGCAGCTTACTCTGGCAGGGCGTCGAGCAGTACTTC	NA	TRBV7-2	TRBJ2-7	few
CASSFRYEQYF	TGTGCCAGCAGCTTCCGCTACGAGCAGTACTTC	NA	TRBV7-2	TRBJ2-7	few
CASSVSSGTGFFF	TGTGCCAGCAGTGTATCGTCCGGGACAGGCTTTTTCTTT	TRBD1	TRBV28	TRBJ1-1	few
CASSPSTGGAPLHF	TGTGCCAGCTCACCTTCGACAGGGGGAGCACCCCTCCACTTT	TRBD1	TRBV18	TRBJ1-6	NA
CASSTGGLSNYGYTF	TGTGCCAGCTCTACGGGAGGCCTCTCTAACTATGGCTACACCTTC	NA	TRBV18	TRBJ1-2	few
CASSPLQTQYF	TGTGCCAGCAGCCCTCTCCAGACCCAGTACTTC	NA	TRBV7-9	TRBJ2-5	NA